The 31 T cell receptor beta chains given below trace back to one sample, sequenced in a study of cytomegalovirus exposure and HLA in healthy donors. The PCR was carried out with 60 Vbeta primers and 13 Jbeta primers. Using immunoSEQ multiplex PCR, the repertoire was profiled, and TCRdb retains in-frame clones only, with some absent. The table records about 160,000 clones, roughly 70% of them present only once. Source material: PBMCs. These receptors originate from a man between 35 and 55 years old in good health and CMV-seropositive.

V usage is TRBV7-2 and J usage is TRBJ2-3; D remains ambiguous. Trimming stripped 1 base from V and 1 base from J, with 9 bases between. CDR3 length equals 15 residues. Germline V gives CDR1 SGHTA, CDR2 FQGNSA. The CDR3 DNA is TGTGCCAGCAGCTTAGGGCAAGCGCGCACAGATACGCAGTATTTT. Amino acids: CASSLGQARTDTQYF.

The chain employs TRBV9 and TRBJ1-3; D might be TRBD1 (5 bases). The length of the CDR3 is 16 residues. V was pared by 3 bases and J by 0 bases, with 13 bases between. Per the germline V gene, CDR1 is SGDLS and CDR2 is YYNGEE. The CDR3 here is CASSAEGANSGNTIYF. Written as DNA, the CDR3 is TGTGCCAGCAGCGCCGAAGGGGCTAACTCTGGAAACACCATATATTTT. The complete variable domain, with remaining parts taken from reference TRBV9 and TRBJ1-3, reads DSGVTQTPKHLITATGQRVTLRCSPRSGDLSVYWYQQSLDQGLQFLIQYYNGEERAKGNILERFSAQQFPDLHSELNLSSLELGDSALYFCASSAEGANSGNTIYFGEGSWLTVV.

In its sample, this clone was seen a few times. The J gene is TRBJ2-7, the V gene TRBV7-2, with a weak D call TRBD1 (5 bases). The germline gives CDR1 SGHTA, CDR2 FQGNSA. There are 13 residues in the CDR3. With 6 bases removed from V and 0 bases from J, the gap between germline ends came to 9 bases. DNA for the CDR3: TGTGCCAGCAGACAGGCTAGCTCCTACGAGCAGTACTTC. Its protein product is CASRQASSYEQYF.

The V call is TRBV6-1, the J call TRBJ2-7, with a possible D match to TRBD2 (6 bases). The germline V gene encodes CDR1 MNHNS and CDR2 SASEGT. The CDR3 loop spans 15 amino acids. V lost 4 bases and J lost 1, with 14 bases in between. This chain's CDR3 is CASSGAGTLSYEQYF. CDR3 nucleotides: TGTGCCAGCAGTGGGGCGGGGACTCTTTCCTACGAGCAGTACTTC.

Notes on this clone: Distinct nucleotide sequences in the sample also encode this CDR3. The chain is built from TRBV7-6 and TRBJ2-7; D ambiguous. Germline V CDR1 and CDR2: SGHVS, FNYEAQ. The CDR3 spans 12 residues. The V and J ends lost 5 bases and 3 bases respectively, with 8 bases between them. The CDR3 is CASSDDIYEQYF. In DNA form, the CDR3 reads TGTGCCAGCAGCGATGACATCTACGAGCAGTACTTC.

As regards this clone: The same CDR3 also results from other DNA sequences found in this sample. This sequence joins TRBV6-5 and TRBJ2-7; perhaps TRBD2 as D (5 bases). The CDR3 sequence is 14 residues long. Looked up from germline, CDR1 is MNHEY and CDR2 is SVGAGI. V shed 4 bases and J shed 2 bases, with 12 bases lying between them. CDR3 amino acids: CASSSRGSTYEQYF. CDR3 coding DNA: TGTGCCAGCAGTTCCCGGGGAAGCACCTACGAGCAGTACTTC.

The V call is TRBV21-1, the J call TRBJ1-5. TRBV21-1 is a documented pseudogene. The CDR3 is 16 residues long. The CDR3, as DNA: TGTGCCAGCAGCACGGGAAGGCCGGGGGGTCATCAGCCCCAGCATTTT. Its translation: CASSTGRPGGHQPQHF.

This chain joins TRBV29-1 and TRBJ2-7; TRBD2 matches at 11 bases. V shed 7 bases, J shed 5 bases, and the junction held 10 bases outside the gene matches. In germline, CDR1 is SQVTM, CDR2 ANQGSEA. This CDR3 is built from 14 residues. Here the CDR3 reads CSALSGLAAHEQYF. The CDR3 nucleotides read TGCAGCGCTCTCTCGGGACTAGCGGCTCACGAGCAGTACTTC.

V gene TRBV7-8 combines with J gene TRBJ1-2, with TRBD1 matching 7 bases. The CDR3 totals 15 residues. In germline, CDR1 is SGHVS, CDR2 FQNEAQ. V dropped 5 bases and J dropped 4; count of bases not matched to a gene: 10. The chain's CDR3 is CASSTRDSIFYGYTF. The DNA of the CDR3 is TGTGCCAGCAGCACACGGGACAGCATCTTCTATGGCTACACCTTC.

V usage is TRBV5-4 and J usage is TRBJ2-5; 8 bases match TRBD1. The ends lost 4 bases at V and 4 bases at J; junction bases unmatched: 6. CDR3 length: 14 residues. The V gene's germline CDR1 is SGHNT and CDR2 YYREEE (reference sequence). The DNA for the CDR3 is TGTGCCAGCAGCCCCGGACAGGGAAGAGAGACCCAGTACTTC. This gives the protein CASSPGQGRETQYF.

Turning to this clone: A junction end diverges from the germline sequence, so it may reflect a read error. The V and J genes are TRBV5-4 and TRBJ2-5, with no clear D. From germline, CDR1 is SGHNT and CDR2 YYREEE (reference sequence). The length of the CDR3 is 12 residues. This chain's CDR3 is CASSQTREAQYF. The CDR3, as DNA: TGTGCCAGCAGCCAAACAAGAGAGGCCCAGTACTTC.

The chain combines TRBV7-9 with TRBJ2-3; 10 nucleotides agree with TRBD2. V gave up 5 bases and J gave up 3 bases; unmatched junction bases: 8. This CDR3 spans 16 amino acids. In germline, CDR1 is SEHNR, CDR2 FQNEAQ (reference sequence). CDR3 DNA sequence: TGTGCCAGCAGCCCCCTCCTAGCGGGGGATACAGATACGCAGTATTTT. This translates into CASSPLLAGDTDTQYF.

The chain links TRBV5-1 to TRBJ2-7; TRBD1 is a possible D gene (5 bases). The germline CDR1 and CDR2 sequences are SGHRS and YFSETQ. Trimming stripped 4 bases from V and 5 bases from J, with 13 bases between. The CDR3 covers 13 residues. CDR3 DNA: TGCGCCAGCAGCAAAACCTCAGGGAACGAGCAGTACTTC. Its protein is CASSKTSGNEQYF.

The chain uses TRBV19 and TRBJ2-1, with TRBD1 identical over 8 bases. The CDR3 spans 15 residues. V lost 5 bases and J lost 7; bases outside the gene matches: 10. CDR1 and CDR2 (germline): LNHDA, SQIVND (reference sequence). CDR3 sequence (DNA): TGTGCCAGTAGTGCCACCCGACAGGGGTGGAATGAGCAGTTCTTC. It encodes CASSATRQGWNEQFF.

V gene TRBV19 combines with J gene TRBJ1-2; 8 bases are shared with TRBD1. The ends lost 2 bases at V and 6 bases at J; junction bases unmatched: 2. Germline V lookup: CDR1 LNHDA, CDR2 SQIVND (reference sequence). This CDR3 spans 13 amino acids. The CDR3, as DNA: TGTGCCAGTAGTATACCAGGGGGCAATGGCTACACCTTC. Amino acid sequence: CASSIPGGNGYTF.

The V call is TRBV4-2, the J call TRBJ2-3; D gene uncertain. CDR1 LGHNA and CDR2 YNFKEQ come from the germline V gene. The V end lost 0 bases, the J end lost 4 bases, and 11 bases lay between the germline ends. The CDR3 loop spans 15 amino acids. The chain's CDR3 is CASSQEFFQSDTQYF. CDR3 nucleotides: TGTGCCAGCAGCCAAGAGTTTTTTCAATCAGATACGCAGTATTTT.

V gene TRBV5-6 combines with J gene TRBJ2-7, with TRBD1 as a possible D gene (6 bases). CDR1 and CDR2 (germline): SGHDT, YYEEEE. Trimming stripped 6 bases from V and 3 bases from J, with 13 bases between. The CDR3 contains 13 residues. CDR3 nucleotides: TGTGCCAGCACGACGACAGGAGACTACGAGCAGTACTTC. Its protein is CASTTTGDYEQYF.

This sequence joins TRBV19 and TRBJ1-1; possibly TRBD1 for D (6 bases). The CDR3 loop spans 13 amino acids. Trimming cost V 9 bases and J 5 bases, with 16 bases left between them. Germline values: CDR1 LNHDA, CDR2 SQIVND (reference sequence). The CDR3 reads CASFYREGTEAFF. CDR3 DNA: TGTGCCAGCTTTTACAGGGAAGGAACTGAAGCTTTCTTT.

V and J are TRBV2 and TRBJ2-7, with 10 bases fitting TRBD2. The V and J ends lost 6 bases and 0 bases, in that order; junction bases with no gene match: 8. This CDR3 is built from 16 residues. The germline CDR1 and CDR2 sequences are SNHLY and FYNNEI. CDR3 DNA: TGTGCCAGCAGAGGACTAGCGGTCCTCAGCTCCTACGAGCAGTACTTC. Translated, it gives CASRGLAVLSSYEQYF.

As to this clone: Other DNA variants within this sample encode the same CDR3. Written as DNA, the CDR3 is TGCGCCAGCAGCTTTACGGGCACAGATACGCAGTATTTT. It codes for CASSFTGTDTQYF. The chain joins TRBV5-1 to TRBJ2-3; D gene ambiguous. This CDR3 has 13 residues. The germline V gene has CDR1 SGHRS and CDR2 YFSETQ. With 2 bases removed from V and 1 base from J, the gap between germline ends came to 5 bases.

The J gene is TRBJ2-5, the V gene TRBV5-6; TRBD2 might be the D (7 bases). V lost 2 bases and J lost 4, with 15 bases in between. Per the germline V gene, CDR1 is SGHDT and CDR2 is YYEEEE. The CDR3 extends over 15 amino acids. Written as DNA, the CDR3 is TGTGCCAGCAGCTTCCCCAGGGGAGGGCGAGAGACCCAGTACTTC. As protein: CASSFPRGGRETQYF.

The chain uses TRBV5-1 and TRBJ2-7; D is perhaps TRBD1 (5 bases). There are 13 residues in the CDR3. From germline, CDR1 is SGHRS and CDR2 YFSETQ. V dropped 2 bases and J dropped 5 bases, with 11 bases sitting between them. The CDR3 is CASSLQEINEQYF. The CDR3 DNA is TGCGCCAGCAGCTTACAGGAGATCAACGAGCAGTACTTC.

The gene calls are TRBV7-2 and TRBJ2-5; no clear D. The DNA end lines up better with TRBJ2-7; the J call may be wrong. Germline values: CDR1 SGHTA, CDR2 FQGNSA. This CDR3 has 11 residues. In DNA, the CDR3 is TGTGCCAGCAGCTTAACCTACGAGCAGTACTTC. Its translation: CASSLTYEQYF.

The chain links TRBV10-2 to TRBJ1-4; no firm D call. The length of the CDR3 is 11 residues. Trimming removed 3 bases at V and 7 bases at J, with 3 bases between. Germline loops: CDR1 WSHSY, CDR2 SAAADI. This chain's CDR3 is CASSDGEKLFF. The CDR3 DNA reads as TGCGCCAGCAGTGACGGTGAAAAACTGTTTTTT.

This clone was observed a few times. The chain has TRBV2 and TRBJ1-5; 9 nucleotides match TRBD1. Germline V gives CDR1 SNHLY, CDR2 FYNNEI. The V segment lost 4 bases and the J segment 4 bases; nucleotides outside the gene matches: 5. The CDR3 loop spans 15 amino acids. The CDR3 loop is CASSGQGGLNQPQHF. The CDR3 DNA reads TGTGCCAGCAGTGGACAGGGGGGCCTTAATCAGCCCCAGCATTTT. Based on the CDR3 plus reference TRBV2 and TRBJ1-5, the full variable domain is EPEVTQTPSHQVTQMGQEVILRCVPISNHLYFYWYRQILGQKVEFLVSFYNNEISEKSEIFDDQFSVERPDGSNFTLKIRSTKLEDSAMYFCASSGQGGLNQPQHFGDGTRLSIL.

The J gene is TRBJ2-7, the V gene TRBV10-1; 9 positions agree with TRBD1. This CDR3 spans 17 amino acids. The J segment lost 2 bases and the V segment lost 7 bases, leaving 15 bases of the junction unmatched. CDR1 and CDR2 from the germline V gene are WNHNN and SYGVQD (reference sequence). The CDR3 DNA reads as TGCGCCAGCATCATACCCCAGGGACAGGGAGTTCCCTACGAGCAGTACTTC. Translation gives CASIIPQGQGVPYEQYF.

The chain couples TRBV11-1 to TRBJ2-4; D is possibly TRBD1 (5 bases). The CDR3 is 15 amino acids. Trimming cost V 1 base and J 3 bases, with 10 bases left between them. Germline CDR1 reads SGHAT; CDR2 reads FQDESV (reference sequence). The CDR3 nucleotides are TGTGCCAGCAGCTTAGTGGGGCAGCACAAAAACATTCAGTACTTC. This gives the protein CASSLVGQHKNIQYF.

Notes on this clone: The junction shows a germline mismatch at one end, possibly a read error. The V gene is TRBV7-7, the J gene TRBJ2-7; the match to TRBD1 covers 9 bases. Germline V CDR1 and CDR2: SSHAT, FNYEAQ (reference sequence). The CDR3 extends over 15 amino acids. The CDR3 sequence: CASSAGTGFSYEQYF. CDR3 nucleotide sequence: TGTGCTAGCAGCGCGGGGACAGGGTTCTCCTACGAGCAGTACTTC.

The chain carries TRBV7-6 and TRBJ2-3, with 13 bases that match TRBD2. The CDR3 sequence is 17 residues long. Germline V gene data show CDR1 as SGHVS and CDR2 as FNYEAQ. Germline trimming cut 0 bases from V and 2 bases from J; bases unmatched to any gene: 2. This chain's CDR3 is CASSLAGTSGVTDTQYF. The CDR3 nucleotides read TGTGCCAGCAGCTTAGCGGGGACTAGCGGGGTCACAGATACGCAGTATTTT.

The chain joins TRBV11-1 to TRBJ2-5, with 14 bases fitting TRBD2. V dropped 6 bases and J dropped 4; count of bases not matched to a gene: 7. The V gene's germline CDR1 is SGHAT and CDR2 FQDESV (reference sequence). The CDR3 has 16 residues. CDR3 sequence (DNA): TGTGCCAGCAGGCCGACTAGCGGGGGGGCCGGAGAGACCCAGTACTTC. Its protein is CASRPTSGGAGETQYF.

This clone has more than one count but fewer than ten. In DNA form, the CDR3 reads TGTGCCAGCAGCTGGGACTTATACACAGATACGCAGTATTTT. Protein sequence: CASSWDLYTDTQYF. The chain links TRBV5-5 to TRBJ2-3; possible D gene TRBD2, 6 bases. Germline V gives CDR1 SGHKS, CDR2 YYEKEE (reference sequence). The CDR3 has 14 amino acids. Between the trimmed V and J ends, which lost 3 bases and 2 bases, there was a span of 10 bases.